This TCR beta chain was captured by sequencing in a study of shared clonotypes between healthy human individuals. Broader study findings: Despite large depth, rarefaction showed incomplete sorted-subset sequencing.

Worth noting for this clone: Its matching antigen is unknown. Within the sample, other DNA sequences also encode this same CDR3.

Germline CDR1 and CDR2: GTSNPN and SVGIG (reference sequence). Between the trimmed V and J ends, which lost 0 bases and 5 bases, there was a span of 10 bases. The CDR3 runs to 13 residues. The assay was immunoSEQ multiplex PCR, and TCRdb's table has in-frame clones only and misses some. Seen here are 2 million to 2.5 million clones, nearly 97% observed once, and the top ten hold approximately 0.13%. Sequencing was done on a sample of naive CD4+ T cells sorted from blood. Stated subset: CD45RA+ positively selected. The sequence came from a man younger than 35 in good health. The V gene is TRBV30, the J gene TRBJ1-2; D call uncertain. CDR3 bases: TGTGCCTGGAGTGTTTCGACTGATTATGGCTACACCTTC. Translation gives CAWSVSTDYGYTF.